This T cell receptor beta chain was captured in a study of memory CD4+ T cells and cytomegalovirus serostatus. The sort gate was single viable CD3+CD4+CD8-CD45RO+ cells for memory CD4+ T cells. Sequenced by immunoSEQ multiplex PCR; TCRdb stores in-frame clones only, minus some. The table lists over 40,000 clones, about 74% of them singletons, with less than 1.5% in the top ten. Sequencing was done on a sample of memory CD4+ T cells from blood. This sequence was found in an adult in good health and CMV-seropositive.

CDR3 sequence (DNA): TGTGCCAGCAGACTTGATAGCGGGATCACAGATACGCAGTATTTT. Its translation: CASRLDSGITDTQYF. This chain links TRBV2 with TRBJ2-3; 8 bases align to TRBD2. Germline V gene sequence: CDR1 SNHLY, CDR2 FYNNEI. V lost 6 bases and J lost 2; bases outside the gene matches: 7. The CDR3 sequence is 15 residues long.